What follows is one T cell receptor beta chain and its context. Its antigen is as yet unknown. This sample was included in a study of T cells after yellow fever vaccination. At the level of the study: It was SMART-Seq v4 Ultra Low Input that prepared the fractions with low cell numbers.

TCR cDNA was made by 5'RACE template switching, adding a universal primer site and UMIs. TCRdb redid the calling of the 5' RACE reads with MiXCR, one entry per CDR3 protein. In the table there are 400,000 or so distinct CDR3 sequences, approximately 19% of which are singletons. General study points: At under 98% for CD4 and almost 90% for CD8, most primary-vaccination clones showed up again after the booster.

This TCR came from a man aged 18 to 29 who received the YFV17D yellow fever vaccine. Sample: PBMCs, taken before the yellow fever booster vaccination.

CDR3 in DNA: TGTGCCAGCAGTTTCACCGTCGGGGAGCTGTTTTTT. Its protein product is CASSFTVGELFF. The chain uses TRBV12-3 or TRBV12-4 and TRBJ2-2; D is undetermined. Trimming shortened V by 3 bases and J by 7 bases, and 6 bases separated the two germline ends. The CDR3 length is 12 residues.